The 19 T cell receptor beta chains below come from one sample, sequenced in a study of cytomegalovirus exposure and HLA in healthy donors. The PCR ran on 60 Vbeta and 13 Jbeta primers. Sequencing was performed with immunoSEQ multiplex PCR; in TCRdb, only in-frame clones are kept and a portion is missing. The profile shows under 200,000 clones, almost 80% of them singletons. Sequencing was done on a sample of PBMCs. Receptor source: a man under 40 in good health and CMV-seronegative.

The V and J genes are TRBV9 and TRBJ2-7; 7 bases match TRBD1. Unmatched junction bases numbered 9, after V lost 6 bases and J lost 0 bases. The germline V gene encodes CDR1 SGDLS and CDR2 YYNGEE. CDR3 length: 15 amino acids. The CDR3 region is CASTRTGTDSYEQYF. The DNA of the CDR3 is TGTGCCAGCACCAGGACAGGCACCGACTCCTACGAGCAGTACTTC.

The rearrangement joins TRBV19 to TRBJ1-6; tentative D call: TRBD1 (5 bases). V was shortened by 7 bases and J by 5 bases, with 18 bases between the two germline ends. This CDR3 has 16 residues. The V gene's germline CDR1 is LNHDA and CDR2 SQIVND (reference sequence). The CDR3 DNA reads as TGTGCCAGTACTCTAAGCCCGACAGAAAATAATTCACCCCTCCACTTT. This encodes CASTLSPTENNSPLHF.

This chain's CDR3 is CASSLSLTRRAFF. DNA of the CDR3: TGTGCCAGCAGTTTAAGCCTAACGAGGCGAGCTTTCTTT. The chain uses TRBV28 and TRBJ1-1; no clear D. Germline V gene data show CDR1 as MDHEN and CDR2 as SYDVKM. V was cut by 2 bases and J by 10 bases, with 14 bases left in between. The CDR3 extends over 13 amino acids.

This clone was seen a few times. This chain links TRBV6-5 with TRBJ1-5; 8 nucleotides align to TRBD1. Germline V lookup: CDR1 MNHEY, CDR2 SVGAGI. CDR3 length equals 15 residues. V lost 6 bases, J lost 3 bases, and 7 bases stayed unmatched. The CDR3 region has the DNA TGTGCCAGCAGCTCCGACAGGGGAGTCAATCAGCCCCAGCATTTT. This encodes CASSSDRGVNQPQHF.

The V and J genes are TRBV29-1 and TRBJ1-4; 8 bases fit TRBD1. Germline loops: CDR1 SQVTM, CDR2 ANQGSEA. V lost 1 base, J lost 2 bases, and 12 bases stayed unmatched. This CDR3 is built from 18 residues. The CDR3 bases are TGCAGCGTTGAAGCCGGTGCAGGGGGCGGGGGTACTAATGAAAAACTGTTTTTT. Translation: CSVEAGAGGGGTNEKLFF.

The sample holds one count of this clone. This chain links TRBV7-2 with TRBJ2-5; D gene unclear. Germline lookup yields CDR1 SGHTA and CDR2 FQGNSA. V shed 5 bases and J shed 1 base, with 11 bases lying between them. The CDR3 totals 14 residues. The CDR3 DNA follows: TGTGCCAGCAGCCCGGCAGCGTTCCAAGAGACCCAGTACTTC. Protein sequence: CASSPAAFQETQYF.

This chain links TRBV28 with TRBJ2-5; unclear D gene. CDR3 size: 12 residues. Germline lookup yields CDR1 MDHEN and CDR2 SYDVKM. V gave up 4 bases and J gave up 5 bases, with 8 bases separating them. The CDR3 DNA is TGTGCCAGCAGTTCACCGGTGGAGACCCAGTACTTC. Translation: CASSSPVETQYF.

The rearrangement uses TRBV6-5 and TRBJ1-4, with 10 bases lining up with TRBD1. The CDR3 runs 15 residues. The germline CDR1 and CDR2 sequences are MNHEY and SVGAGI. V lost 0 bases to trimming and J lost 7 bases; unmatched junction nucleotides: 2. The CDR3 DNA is TGTGCCAGCAGTTACTCGGGGACAGGGGTTGAAAAACTGTTTTTT. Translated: CASSYSGTGVEKLFF.

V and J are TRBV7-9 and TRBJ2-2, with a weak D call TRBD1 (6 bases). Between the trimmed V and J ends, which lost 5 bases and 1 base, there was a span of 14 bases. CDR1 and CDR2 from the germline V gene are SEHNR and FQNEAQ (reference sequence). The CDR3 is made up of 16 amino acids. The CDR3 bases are TGTGCCAGCAGCCCGCGACAGGCGCAGAACACCGGGGAGCTGTTTTTT. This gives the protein CASSPRQAQNTGELFF.

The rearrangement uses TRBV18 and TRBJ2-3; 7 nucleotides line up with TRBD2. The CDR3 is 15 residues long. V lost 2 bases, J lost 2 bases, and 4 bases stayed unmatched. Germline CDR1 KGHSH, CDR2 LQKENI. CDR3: CASSPVLADTDTQYF. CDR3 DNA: TGTGCCAGCTCACCAGTTCTAGCGGACACAGATACGCAGTATTTT.

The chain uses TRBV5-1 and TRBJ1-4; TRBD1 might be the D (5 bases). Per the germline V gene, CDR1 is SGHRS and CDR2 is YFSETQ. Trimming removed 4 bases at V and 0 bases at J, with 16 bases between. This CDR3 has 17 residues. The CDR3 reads CASSPGHNIATNEKLFF. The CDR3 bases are TGCGCCAGCAGCCCCGGACACAACATTGCAACTAATGAAAAACTGTTTTTT.

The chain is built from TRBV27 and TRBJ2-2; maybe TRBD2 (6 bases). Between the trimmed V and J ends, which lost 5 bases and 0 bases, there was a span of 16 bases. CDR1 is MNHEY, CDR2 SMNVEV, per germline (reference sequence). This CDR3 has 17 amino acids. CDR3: CASSIGGPLTNTGELFF. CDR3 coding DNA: TGTGCCAGCAGTATCGGGGGACCACTGACGAACACCGGGGAGCTGTTTTTT.

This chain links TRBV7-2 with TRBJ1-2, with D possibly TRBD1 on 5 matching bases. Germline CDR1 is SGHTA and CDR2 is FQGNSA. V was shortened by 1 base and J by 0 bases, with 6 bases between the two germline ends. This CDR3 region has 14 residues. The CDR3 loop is CASSLEGTNYGYTF. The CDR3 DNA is TGTGCCAGCAGCTTAGAGGGGACTAACTATGGCTACACCTTC.

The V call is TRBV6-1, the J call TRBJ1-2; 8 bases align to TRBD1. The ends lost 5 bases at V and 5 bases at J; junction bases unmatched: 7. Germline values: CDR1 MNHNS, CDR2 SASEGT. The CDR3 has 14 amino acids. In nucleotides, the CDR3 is TGTGCCAGCAGTCCCGGACAGGGACGATATGGCTACACCTTC. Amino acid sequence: CASSPGQGRYGYTF.

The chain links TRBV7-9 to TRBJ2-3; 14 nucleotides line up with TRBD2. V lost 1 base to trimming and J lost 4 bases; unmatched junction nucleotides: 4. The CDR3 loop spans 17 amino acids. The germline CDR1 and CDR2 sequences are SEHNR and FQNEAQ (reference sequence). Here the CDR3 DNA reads TGTGCCAGCAGCTTAGGACTAGCGGGGGGGCGCGCAGATACGCAGTATTTT. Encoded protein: CASSLGLAGGRADTQYF.

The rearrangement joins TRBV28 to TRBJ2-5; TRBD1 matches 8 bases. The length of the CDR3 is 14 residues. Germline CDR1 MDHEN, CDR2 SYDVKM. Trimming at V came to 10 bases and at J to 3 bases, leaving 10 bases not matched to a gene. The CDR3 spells CAISLTDREETQYF. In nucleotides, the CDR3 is TGTGCCATCTCCCTGACGGACAGGGAAGAGACCCAGTACTTC.

In nucleotides, the CDR3 is TGTGCTAGTGGTTTGGTGGCAGCGAACACCGGGGAGCTGTTTTTT. Amino acid sequence: CASGLVAANTGELFF. V and J are TRBV12-5 and TRBJ2-2; D gene unclear. Germline CDR1 reads LGHNT; CDR2 reads FRNRAP. The germline V and J ends were trimmed by 0 bases and 0 bases, with 5 bases remaining between them. This CDR3 comprises 15 residues.

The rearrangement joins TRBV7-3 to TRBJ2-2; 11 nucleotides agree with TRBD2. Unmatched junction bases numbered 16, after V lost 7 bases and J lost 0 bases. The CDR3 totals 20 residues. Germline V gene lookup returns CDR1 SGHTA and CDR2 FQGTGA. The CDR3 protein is CASTARASGGLFANTGELFF. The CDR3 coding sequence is TGTGCCAGCACCGCCAGGGCTAGCGGGGGGCTGTTCGCGAACACCGGGGAGCTGTTTTTT.

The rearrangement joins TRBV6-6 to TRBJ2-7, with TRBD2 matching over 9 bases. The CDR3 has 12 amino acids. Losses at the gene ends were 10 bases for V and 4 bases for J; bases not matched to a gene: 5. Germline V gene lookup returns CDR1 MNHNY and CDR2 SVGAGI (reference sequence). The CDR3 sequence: CATERGAYEQYF. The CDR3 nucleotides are TGTGCCACCGAGCGGGGGGCTTACGAGCAGTACTTC.